The 3 T cell receptor beta chains below were found in one sample sequenced in a study of regulatory T cells in long-lasting Graves disease. In building TCR beta libraries, iRepertoire HTBI primers were used together with Arm-PCR of CDR3 regions. TCRdb processed the multiplex PCR reads anew with MiXCR; each CDR3 protein has one entry. The sample yields about 350,000 distinct CDR3 sequences, 16% seen once. Sample time point: newly diagnosed GD, antithyroid drugs for less than 3 months. Extracted PBMC RNA gave rise to the TCR library. These sequences were also reported in another study, on T cells in Graves' hyperthyroidism and ophthalmopathy.

Material: peripheral blood mononuclear cells (PBMCs), obtained at new diagnosis, from a patient treated with antithyroid drugs. The source is a man in his forties with Graves disease.

The genes are TRBV25-1 and TRBJ1-4, with D perhaps TRBD1 (5 bases). Per the germline V gene, CDR1 is MGHDK and CDR2 is SYGVNS. The CDR3 sequence is 17 residues long. As DNA, the CDR3 is TGTGCACCGGGGCGAATAACTGGTGGAATACATAATGAAAAACTGTTTTTT. Translation gives CAPGRITGGIHNEKLFF.

Ten or more counts support this clonotype. The genes are TRBV12-3 or TRBV12-4 and TRBJ1-6; no clear D. V dropped 3 bases and J dropped 7 bases, with 13 bases sitting between them. The CDR3 spans 15 residues. The CDR3 sequence: CASSFEGGRNSPLHF. The CDR3, as DNA: TGTGCCAGCAGTTTTGAGGGAGGGAGGAATTCACCCCTCCACTTT.

This clonotype was detected ten times or more. The CDR3 region is CASSLAARGGSDTQYF. For the CDR3, the DNA is TGTGCCAGCAGCTTAGCGGCGCGGGGGGGCTCAGATACGCAGTATTTT. This rearrangement joins TRBV7-2 to TRBJ2-3; TRBD2 aligns across 9 bases. Germline V lookup: CDR1 SGHTA, CDR2 FQGNSA. The CDR3 totals 16 residues. V was clipped by 0 bases and J by 4 bases; unmatched bases: 5.